This TCR beta chain comes out of a study of beta chain features in type 1 diabetes. Germline loops: CDR1 LGHNA, CDR2 YSLEER. This CDR3 is 18 amino acids long. After removal of 3 bases from V and 0 bases from J, the junction contained 4 bases not matched to a gene. Sorted populations were all over 98% pure. TCRB transcripts that were expressed got sequenced, as all of the isolated RNA had been reverse transcribed. Clones were sequenced by immunoSEQ multiplex PCR, and TCRdb holds only the in-frame ones, with some missing. The sample shows 130,000 to 150,000 clones, 40% to 55% of them seen only once. General study points: Researchers reported that naive, central memory and Treg TCRB repertoires appeared more similar in patients than in healthy donors.

Concerning this clone itself: As yet, its antigen is unknown.

V gene TRBV4-3 combines with J gene TRBJ2-2, with 13 bases identical to TRBD2. The TCR originated in a man between 18 and 35 years old in good health. The specimen sequenced was Tregs from blood. CDR3 amino acids: CASSQLGLAGTNTGELFF. CDR3 sequence (DNA): TGCGCCAGCAGCCAGTTGGGACTAGCGGGAACGAACACCGGGGAGCTGTTTTTT.